Sequencing of this T cell receptor beta chain was carried out in a study of long-term antiretroviral therapy in people with HIV. As for the study in general: Specimens dating back about a decade before the 2015 immediate-ART recommendation are the oldest included. Whole-study findings and limits: Pre-ART expanded TRB clones stayed dominant throughout, though often decreasing after ART.

For each donor, at least one pre-ART and at least two post-ART PBMC samples were available. Every one of the participants with HIV received treatment in the United States. The CDR3 has 15 residues. The germline V gene has CDR1 SGHTA and CDR2 FQGNSA. Trimming left V 5 bases short and J 2 bases short, with 13 bases between. An immunoSEQ assay, version v3.0, was performed at survey level. The protocol was immunoSEQ multiplex PCR, while the TCRdb copy is restricted to in-frame clones and leaves out a portion. The sample shows 20,000 to 25,000 clones, around 87% of them seen only once. This clone is a singleton in its sample. Its antigen is currently unknown.

J is TRBJ1-5 and V is TRBV7-2, with a weak D call TRBD1 (6 bases). The sample in question was unsorted PBMCs, obtained 1.9 years after starting antiretroviral therapy. The TCR originated in a woman under 40 with HIV. The CDR3 sequence is CASSLRGERNQPQHF. CDR3 coding DNA: TGTGCCAGCAGCCTAAGGGGGGAGCGCAATCAGCCCCAGCATTTT.